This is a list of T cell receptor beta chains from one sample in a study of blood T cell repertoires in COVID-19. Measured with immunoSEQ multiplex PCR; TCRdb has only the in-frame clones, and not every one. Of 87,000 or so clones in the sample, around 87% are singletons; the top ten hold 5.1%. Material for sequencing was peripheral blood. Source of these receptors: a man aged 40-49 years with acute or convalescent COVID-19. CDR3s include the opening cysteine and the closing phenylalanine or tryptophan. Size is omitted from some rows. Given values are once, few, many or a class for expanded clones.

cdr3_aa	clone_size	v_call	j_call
CASSQADGTPETQYF	NA	TRBV4-2	TRBJ2-5
CASRRDKVTEAFF	NA	TRBV7-8	TRBJ1-1
CASSRDTTSYEQYF	NA	TRBV4-2	TRBJ2-7
CASGFGTIQETQYF	NA	TRBV12-5	TRBJ2-5
CAWSSLADYNEQFF	once	TRBV30	TRBJ2-1
CASSPTGSQETQYF	NA	TRBV5-1	TRBJ2-5
CASNFRAWTGYGNEQFF	NA	TRBV5-6	TRBJ2-1
CASSRAGQGLDGYTF	NA	TRBV4-3	TRBJ1-2
CAISGLGRYEQYF	NA	TRBV10-3	TRBJ2-7
CASRSSSGAGPPNEQFF	NA	TRBV7-9	TRBJ2-1
CASRPGTSNEKLFF	NA	TRBV6-5	TRBJ1-4
CASSVGDGREETQYF	NA	TRBV2	TRBJ2-5
CASRSTAGNTIYF	NA	TRBV25-1	TRBJ1-3
CASSLAGGWGTDTQYF	NA	TRBV11-2	TRBJ2-3
CASSLGEGLGNSPLHF	NA	TRBV7-9	TRBJ1-6
CASSLVGREGNEQFF	once	TRBV7-6	TRBJ2-1
CASSSYYDRVYEKLFF	NA	TRBV5-6	TRBJ1-4
CASSPDRVQETQYF	NA	TRBV5-6	TRBJ2-5
CASSPHGTGDHEQYF	once	TRBV3-1/TRBV3-2	TRBJ2-7
CAWSYGTQNQPQHF	few	TRBV30	TRBJ1-5
CASSYSAGGEQYF	NA	TRBV6-2/TRBV6-3	TRBJ2-7
CATPSGTSVWMTLYEQYF	NA	TRBV10-3	TRBJ2-7
CASSLYGAEQPQHF	NA	TRBV5-5	TRBJ1-5
CASSQEAGFVTDYGYTF	NA	TRBV4-3	TRBJ1-2
CASSLAGLETQYF	NA	TRBV5-1	TRBJ2-5
CASSKVLRDRDDTEAFF	NA	TRBV21-1	TRBJ1-1
CASSPGHPGDNSPLHF	NA	TRBV5-1	TRBJ1-6
CASMTGVGNQPQHF	NA	TRBV27	TRBJ1-5
CASTQGLDEQYF	NA	TRBV12-3/TRBV12-4	TRBJ2-7
CASTVSPQNIQYF	once	TRBV6-5	TRBJ2-4